Here is one TCR beta chain with its context. Its target is unknown. This entry belongs to a study of cytomegalovirus exposure and HLA in healthy donors. Study results and limitations: Diagnosis of cytomegalovirus status made by the classifier reportedly showed high specificity and sensitivity. In a later analysis, 17,000 or so TCR beta sequences were associated with HLA alleles at 0.05 false discovery rate. Follow-up analysis found HLA locus-dependent TCR association rates, highest for DRB1 and lowest for HLA-C. Roughly 170 TCR beta chains were listed as cytomegalovirus-associated.

Both 60 Vbeta primers and 13 Jbeta primers went into the PCR. Assay: immunoSEQ multiplex PCR; the TCRdb copy retains only in-frame clones and omits some. This table holds around 170,000 clones, about three quarters found once. Material: PBMCs. The receptor's source is a woman aged 40 to 55 in good health and CMV-seropositive.

In DNA, the CDR3 is TGTGCCAGTAGTATAGATCTACAGGGCGGCGGCTACACCTTC. Encoded protein: CASSIDLQGGGYTF. V usage is TRBV19 and J usage is TRBJ1-2; a possible D gene is TRBD1 (6 bases). V was pared by 0 bases and J by 8 bases, with 13 bases between. Germline assignment: CDR1 LNHDA and CDR2 SQIVND (reference sequence). This CDR3 spans 14 amino acids.